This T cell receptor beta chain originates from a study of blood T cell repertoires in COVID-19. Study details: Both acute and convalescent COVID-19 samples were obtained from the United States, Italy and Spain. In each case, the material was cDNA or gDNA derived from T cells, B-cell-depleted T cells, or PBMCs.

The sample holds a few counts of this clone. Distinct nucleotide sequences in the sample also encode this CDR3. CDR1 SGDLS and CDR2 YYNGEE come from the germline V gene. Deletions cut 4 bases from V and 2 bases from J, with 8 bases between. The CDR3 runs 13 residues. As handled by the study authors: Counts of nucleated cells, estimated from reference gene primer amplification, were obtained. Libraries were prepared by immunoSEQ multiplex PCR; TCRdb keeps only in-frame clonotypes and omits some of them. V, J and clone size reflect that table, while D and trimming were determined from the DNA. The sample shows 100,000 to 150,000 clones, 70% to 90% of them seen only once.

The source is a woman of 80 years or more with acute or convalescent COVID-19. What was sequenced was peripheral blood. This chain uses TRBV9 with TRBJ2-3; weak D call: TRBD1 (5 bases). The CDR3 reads CASSTGVTDTQYF. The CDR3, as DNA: TGTGCCAGCAGCACAGGAGTCACAGATACGCAGTATTTT.